This T cell receptor beta chain was sequenced for a study of T cells in Graves' hyperthyroidism and ophthalmopathy. The CDR3 has 13 amino acids. Per germline, CDR1 SGHAT and CDR2 FQNNGV. Trimming removed 3 bases from V and 8 bases from J, with 13 bases in between. RNA transcripts gave rise to amplified TCR beta CDR3 regions. In the first-round RT-PCR of the TCR CDR3, the HTBI primer set was used. From the multiplex PCR reads, TCRdb called clonotypes with MiXCR, one entry per CDR3 protein. In the table there are 270,000 or so distinct CDR3 sequences, 25% to 30% of which are singletons. This clonotype originated in a man between 40 and 49 years old with Graves' hyperthyroidism that later progressed to Graves' ophthalmopathy. Sequencing was done on a sample of blood. This sequence joins TRBV11-2 and TRBJ1-1, with D uncertain. CDR3 amino acids: CASSFGPHREAFF. The DNA of the CDR3 is TGTGCCAGCAGCTTCGGGCCCCACAGAGAAGCTTTCTTT.